Below, one T cell receptor (beta chain) is given with its context. The CDR3 covers 16 residues. Germline V gene lookup returns CDR1 LGHDT and CDR2 YNNKEL (reference sequence). The data belong to a study of blood T cells in healthy people across ages. A second PCR, run for about 7 to 12 cycles, used a sample-barcoded 5' primer plus a J-beta primer mix. TCRdb reprocessed the 5' RACE reads with MiXCR, giving one entry per CDR3 protein. This sample has around 1,800,000 distinct CDR3 sequences; 35% to 50% occur once, and the top ten carry around 23%. The sequenced sample was blood. The clonotype comes from a human donor in good health. The chain is built from TRBV3-1 and TRBJ2-4; 9 bases line up with TRBD1. The DNA end favors TRBJ2-5, so the J call may be wrong. CDR3 coding DNA: TGTGCCAGCAGCCAAGATTGGGCGACAGGGGGAGAGACCCAGTACTTC. This gives the protein CASSQDWATGGETQYF.